Below are 2 T cell receptor beta chains sequenced from a single sample in a study of Graves' ophthalmopathy and Graves' hyperthyroidism. Amplification from RNA transcripts yielded the TCR beta CDR3 regions. Following a first-round RT-PCR that used HTBI primers, a second-round multiplex PCR was carried out. One entry per CDR3 protein results from TCRdb running MiXCR on the multiplex PCR reads. The sample has hundreds of thousands of distinct CDR3 sequences; over 40% are singletons. The sequenced sample was peripheral blood. These receptors originate from an adult man with Graves' ophthalmopathy.

The rearrangement joins TRBV5-5 to TRBJ1-2; 12 bases match TRBD1. Trimming at V came to 0 bases and at J to 5 bases, leaving 5 bases not matched to a gene. This CDR3 has 16 amino acids. Germline V CDR1 and CDR2: SGHKS, YYEKEE (reference sequence). CDR3: CASSLAGQGARYGYTF. CDR3 DNA: TGTGCCAGCAGCTTGGCGGGACAGGGGGCAAGGTATGGCTACACCTTC.

V and J are TRBV29-1 and TRBJ1-3, with D maybe TRBD1 (5 bases). V lost 0 bases to trimming and J lost 7 bases, with 10 bases between them. This CDR3 is 13 amino acids long. Germline lookup yields CDR1 SQVTM and CDR2 ANQGSEA. The CDR3 nucleotides read TGCAGCGTTGAAGACCCGGGGGTGAACACCATATATTTT. Its translation: CSVEDPGVNTIYF.